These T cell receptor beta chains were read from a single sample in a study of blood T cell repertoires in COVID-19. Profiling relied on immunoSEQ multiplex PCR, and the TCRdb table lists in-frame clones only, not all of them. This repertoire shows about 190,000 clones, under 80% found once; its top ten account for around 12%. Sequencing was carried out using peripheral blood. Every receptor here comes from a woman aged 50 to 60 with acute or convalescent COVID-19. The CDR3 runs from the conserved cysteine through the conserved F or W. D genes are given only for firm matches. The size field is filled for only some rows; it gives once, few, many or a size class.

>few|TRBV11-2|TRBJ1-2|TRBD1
CASSKDRGFNYGYTF
TGTGCCAGCAGCAAGGACAGGGGATTTAACTATGGCTACACCTTC
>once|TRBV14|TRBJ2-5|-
CASSQQGEETQYF
TGTGCCAGCAGCCAACAAGGAGAAGAGACCCAGTACTTC
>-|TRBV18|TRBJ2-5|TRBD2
CASSPQSRAGGKETQYF
TGTGCCAGCTCACCGCAGTCCCGAGCGGGAGGGAAGGAGACCCAGTACTTC
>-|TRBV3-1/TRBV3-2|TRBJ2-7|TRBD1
CASSRQGVRSSYEQYF
TGTGCCAGCAGCCGTCAGGGGGTAAGAAGCTCCTACGAGCAGTACTTC
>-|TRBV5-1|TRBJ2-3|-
CASSLVSGQDADTQYF
TGCGCCAGCAGCTTGGTTTCAGGGCAAGACGCAGATACGCAGTATTTT
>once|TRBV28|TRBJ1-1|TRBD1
CASSLDRGPEAFF
TGTGCCAGCAGTTTGGACAGGGGGCCTGAAGCTTTCTTT
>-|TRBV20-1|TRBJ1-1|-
CSATEFSEAFF
TGCAGTGCTACGGAGTTTTCTGAAGCTTTCTTT
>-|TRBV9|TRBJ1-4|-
CASSVGGIREKLFF
TGTGCCAGCAGCGTGGGAGGAATACGCGAAAAACTGTTTTTT
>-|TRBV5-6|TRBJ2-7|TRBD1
CASQDRGDYEQYF
TGTGCCAGCCAAGACAGGGGTGACTACGAGCAGTACTTC
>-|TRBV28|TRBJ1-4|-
CASSLEGLGTNEKLFF
TGTGCCAGCAGTTTGGAGGGGTTAGGAACTAATGAAAAACTGTTTTTT
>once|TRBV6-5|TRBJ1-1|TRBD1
CASSYSSGTAHTEAFF
TGTGCCAGCAGTTACTCGTCCGGGACAGCCCACACTGAAGCTTTCTTT
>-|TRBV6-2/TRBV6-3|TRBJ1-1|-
CASSPQVAEAFF
TGTGCCAGCAGTCCACAGGTGGCTGAAGCTTTCTTT
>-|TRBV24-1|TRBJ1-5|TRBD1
CASQDRGNQPQHF
TGTGCCAGCCAGGACAGGGGCAATCAGCCCCAGCATTTT
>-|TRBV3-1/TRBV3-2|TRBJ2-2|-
CASSRATINTGELFF
TGTGCCAGCAGCCGGGCGACGATTAACACCGGGGAGCTGTTTTTT
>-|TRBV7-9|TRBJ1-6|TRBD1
CASSRQGGLNSPLHF
TGTGCCAGCAGCCGACAGGGGGGCCTCAATTCACCCCTCCACTTT
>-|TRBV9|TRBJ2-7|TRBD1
CASSTRDSSSYEQYF
TGTGCCAGCAGCACCCGGGACAGCTCTTCCTACGAGCAGTACTTC
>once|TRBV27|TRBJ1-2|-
CASARDGGTYGYTF
TGTGCCAGCGCAAGGGACGGAGGGACCTATGGCTACACCTTC
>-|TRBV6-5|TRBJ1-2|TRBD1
CASRLDRGNGYTF
TGTGCCAGCAGACTTGACAGGGGGAATGGCTACACCTTC
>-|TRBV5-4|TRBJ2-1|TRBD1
CASSRQGSSYNEQFF
TGTGCCAGCAGTAGACAGGGGAGCTCCTACAATGAGCAGTTCTTC
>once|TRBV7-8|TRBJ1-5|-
CASSLRTAGQPQHF
TGTGCCAGCAGCTTGAGGACAGCAGGTCAGCCCCAGCATTTT
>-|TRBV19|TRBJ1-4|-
CASGRGQPFTEEKLFF
TGTGCCTCAGGGCGAGGACAGCCTTTCACGGAGGAAAAACTGTTTTTT
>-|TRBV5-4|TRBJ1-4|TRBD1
CASSRDRGNEKLFF
TGTGCCAGCAGCCGCGACAGGGGCAATGAAAAACTGTTTTTT
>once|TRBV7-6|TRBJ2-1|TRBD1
CASSLGQGPYNEQFF
TGTGCCAGCAGCTTAGGACAGGGGCCCTACAATGAGCAGTTCTTC